This TCR beta chain came from a study of blood T cell repertoires in COVID-19 (dated by TCRdb to the early 2020s). Broadly, across the study: The collaborator samples originated in the United States, Italy and Spain and spanned the acute and convalescent phases of COVID-19. The repertoires were made available in a free public database intended to serve as a resource for research on the immune response to SARS-CoV-2. The dataset comprised deeply sampled blood TCRbeta repertoires from subjects exposed to, actively infected with, or recovered from COVID-19. The prospective study material was composed of cDNA or gDNA derived from T cells, B-cell-depleted T cells, or PBMCs. The samples were drawn from the first 160 participants of the ongoing ImmuneRACE study and from 1,254 subjects provided by 6 global collaborators. Where available, HLA class I and class II types were obtained from metadata supplied by the sample provider rather than from assay-based typing. Nearly every sample came with metadata listing a de-identified subject ID, COVID-19 status, age in years and sex. General conclusions and limits of the study: How much clinical and demographic metadata was included differed by source and by participant, and the metadata was provided uncurated.

V loses 0 bases at its end and J loses 4 bases; junction bases beyond the gene matches: 3. CDR1 and CDR2 are drawn from the germline V gene: SGHVS, FNYEAQ. Its CDR3 holds 17 amino acids, cysteine through phenylalanine. The CDR3 DNA has 51 bases and is translated from base 1. In the case of this clone: The target of this receptor is not known. One base away there is no much larger clone; base qualities are not given.

TCRbeta CDR3 regions were amplified from genomic DNA using the immunoSEQ Assay, a bias-controlled multiplex PCR. In the original analysis: The number of nucleated cells in each sample was estimated from the amplification of reference gene primers within the assay. To quantify the absolute abundance of each unique TCRbeta CDR3 rearrangement, sequence reads were collapsed and filtered. For each sample, productive Simpson clonality was calculated as the square root of Simpson's diversity index across productive rearrangements. What TCRdb holds here is the immuneACCESS table cut down to in-frame rearrangements. Part of the clones is not present; checked against another copy, under half of the missing clones reflect an unresolved V gene, and the others are unexplained. D and trimming come from the DNA, and the V and J calls and clone size come from that table. This sample holds hundreds of thousands of clones; 89% were observed only once. Under 4% of the sample lies in the top ten.

One collaborating source in Seattle enrolled patients during active infection and followed them longitudinally through the course of disease. Whole blood was collected in K2EDTA tubes by collaborating institutions according to the institutions' own protocols. Collaborator samples were shipped for TCRbeta analysis as frozen whole blood, isolated PBMCs, or DNA extracted from either sample type. The rearrangement joined TRBV7-6 to TRBJ2-2; the junction holds 12 bases that match TRBD2. The TCR was taken from a woman in her 30s with COVID-19, enrolled during active disease. The sample comprised peripheral blood. The CDR3 is CASSLASGLAGTGELFF. The nucleotide sequence is given as TGTGCCAGCAGCTTAGCCTCGGGACTAGCGGGCACCGGGGAGCTGTTTTTT.